This T cell receptor (beta chain) was captured by sequencing in a study of blood T cells in healthy people across ages. Across the whole study: Roughly one uniquely barcoded beta molecule per two T cells was captured. Study-wide results and limits: Unsorted PBMCs prevented conclusive naive versus antigen-experienced comparison.

The authors ran a second PCR of 7 to 11 cycles using a sample-barcoded 5' primer and a J-beta primer mix. Per-sample output comprised a minimum of 2.5 million paired-end reads containing CDR3. TCRdb fed the 5' RACE reads into MiXCR, producing one record per CDR3 protein. The sample holds over a million distinct CDR3 sequences, roughly 59% seen once. Turning to this clonotype: Its antigen is currently unknown.

V dropped 5 bases and J dropped 3; count of bases not matched to a gene: 3. Germline CDR1 is LNHNV and CDR2 is YYDKDF (reference sequence). The CDR3 contains 15 residues. The study recruited healthy Caucasian donors from Russia who were aged about 6 to 100. Sequencing was performed on blood. The source is a man aged 18 to 30 in good health. The J gene is TRBJ2-1, the V gene TRBV15; 11 bases are a match to TRBD2. The CDR3 bases are TGTGCCACCAGCGGCGGACTAGCGGGCTACAATGAGCAGTTCTTC. It yields the protein CATSGGLAGYNEQFF.